The sequence of this T cell receptor (beta chain) was determined in a study of T cells in Graves' hyperthyroidism and ophthalmopathy (dated by TCRdb to between 2018 and 2021). Regarding the study in general: Peripheral blood was sampled at the time of initial diagnosis, prior to any treatment. To identify TCR V-J signatures that set the groups apart, the researchers used a discovery cohort of approximately 98 patients, made up of roughly 40 with Graves' ophthalmopathy and about 55 with stable Graves' hyperthyroidism. Whether ophthalmopathy could be predicted prospectively was tested in an independent validation cohort made up of 18 to 20 hyperthyroidism patients plus 17 patients who later progressed to ophthalmopathy. The 85 to 100 discovery patients were randomly split 7:3 into training and test sets. In about six Graves' hyperthyroidism patients, the study also compared T-cell repertoires from thyroid tissue with T-cell repertoires from blood. Once sampling was done, hyperthyroidism patients were given methimazole at a starting dose of 30 mg daily, whereas ophthalmopathy patients were given high-dose intravenous methylprednisolone. The paper describes TCR Vbeta CDR3 sequencing of 140 or so peripheral blood samples, made up of about 41 ophthalmopathy patients, over 70 hyperthyroidism patients and 17 progressor patients. The full study reports these points: Most expanded thyroid clonotypes (frequency above 0.001) were also detected in blood, suggesting blood repertoires may reflect thyroid immune responses. In validation, the model predicted progression to ophthalmopathy a median of about 6.8 months before onset, with 65% to 71% sensitivity and roughly 72% specificity. No statistical method was used to fix the sample size in advance, and group allocation was not hidden from the investigators. A 13 V-J signature model separated ophthalmopathy from stable hyperthyroidism, with about 90% sensitivity and 81% to 83% specificity in cross-validation and 80%/75% in testing.

The TCR beta CDR3 regions were amplified from the RNA transcripts. A first-round RT-PCR of the TCR CDR3 used the HTBI primer set with the Qiagen OneStep RT-PCR kit. The libraries were constructed in a second round of multiplex PCR and then size-selected and purified. The libraries were sequenced on an Illumina HiSeq2000 using paired-end 100 bp reads. In the authors' own workflow: Raw data were processed with SOAPnuke, discarding reads with adapters, uncalled bases, mean Phred below 15, or no exact constant-primer or identifier match. COPE v1.2.5 was used to merge high-quality paired reads, and clonotypes were defined as unique nucleotide sequences. MiTCR v1.1 was used to align clonotypes to the IMGT TRBV, TRBD and TRBJ reference segments. The analysis was restricted to V-J combinations with a frequency above 0.0001, which together covered approximately 99% of the repertoires. A TCS score was defined as the ratio between F50 (clonal expansion) and ExV (chaos), using BLOSUM62-based TCRdist between CDR3 peptides within each V-J. Welch's t-statistics and random forest reduced several hundred V-J features to roughly 13, which were used in a naive Bayes classifier (R e1071). The public sequencing data were trimmed at Q25 with fastp and processed into clonotypes with MiXCR by TCRdb, which kept only in-frame beta chains. Entries that share a CDR3 protein sequence are merged under the most common genes and DNA. TCRdb, not the authors, supplied the V and J calls. In this sample the table shows 380,000 or so distinct CDR3 sequences, roughly 12% of which occur a single time. Jointly, the top ten make up more than 20% of the sample.

Reading from cysteine to phenylalanine, the CDR3 counts 10 amino acids. CDR3 DNA is the only sequence kept; it has 30 bases, read in frame from the first base. The V and J ends are trimmed by 10 bases and 6 bases, leaving 7 bases between them. The germline V gene encodes CDR1 MNHNS and CDR2 SASEGT. Hyperthyroidism patients were aged 18 to 65 years and newly diagnosed, with disease duration of less than 2 months. Any patient with an uncontrolled infection, another autoimmune disease, pregnancy or lactation was excluded. Diagnoses relied on clinical symptoms, serum thyroxine and TRAb, thyroid ultrasound and orbital computed tomography. For progressor patients, blood was drawn at the first diagnosis of hyperthyroidism, before any ophthalmopathy symptoms had appeared. Ficoll-Paque density gradient centrifugation was used to isolate PBMCs from 9.5 to 10 ml of fresh peripheral blood. Progressor patients were defined as those initially diagnosed with Graves' hyperthyroidism in whom ophthalmopathy developed during follow-up. Trizol reagent was used to extract total RNA, and RNA quality was then checked on an Agilent 2100 Bioanalyzer.

Note on this clonotype: Its antigen remains undetermined. No base quality values were provided; no much bigger clone lies one nucleotide off.

The chain uses TRBV6-1 and TRBJ2-1, with a weak D call of TRBD1 (5 bases match). This receptor was taken from a man aged 25 to 40 with Graves' hyperthyroidism that later progressed to Graves' ophthalmopathy. Material for sequencing was blood. The CDR3 amino acid sequence is: CATGFNEQFF. Here is the DNA: TGTGCCACAGGGTTCAATGAGCAGTTCTTC.